What follows describes a single TCR beta chain. In germline, CDR1 is SGHKS, CDR2 YYEKEE (reference sequence). Trimming removed 0 bases from V and 2 bases from J; junction bases left unmatched: 4. This CDR3 comprises 15 residues. This sample was taken from a study of blood T cell repertoires in COVID-19. At the level of the study: Samples taken during acute and convalescent COVID-19 were collected in the United States, Italy and Spain. PBMCs, B-cell-depleted T cells, or T cells were the source of the cDNA or gDNA that made up the material.

In the original workflow: Reference gene primer amplification in the assay estimated nucleated cell counts. Repertoires were generated with immunoSEQ multiplex PCR, while TCRdb's copy carries only in-frame clones and drops some. V and J calls and clone size are as listed in that table; D and trimming were resolved from the DNA. The sample yields roughly 96,000 clones, about 81% seen once. The rearrangement links TRBV5-5 to TRBJ1-2; 7 bases line up with TRBD1. Sequenced: peripheral blood. This receptor was taken from a man older than 75 with acute or convalescent COVID-19. CDR3: CASSLEQGNNYGYTF. CDR3 nucleotide sequence: TGTGCCAGCAGCTTGGAACAGGGGAACAACTATGGCTACACCTTC.